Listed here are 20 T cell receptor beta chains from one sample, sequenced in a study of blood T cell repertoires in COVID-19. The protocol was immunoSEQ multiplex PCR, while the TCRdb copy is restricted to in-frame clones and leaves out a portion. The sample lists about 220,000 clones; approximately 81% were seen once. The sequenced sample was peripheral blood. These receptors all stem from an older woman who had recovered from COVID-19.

CDR3 loop: CASSPMGGSRDTQYF. CDR3 nucleotides: TGTGCCAGCAGTCCCATGGGGGGTTCACGGGATACGCAGTATTTT. The chain has TRBV27 and TRBJ2-3; maybe TRBD2 (6 bases). The germline V and J ends were trimmed by 5 bases and 6 bases, with 18 bases remaining between them. The CDR3 is 15 residues long. In germline, CDR1 is MNHEY, CDR2 SMNVEV (reference sequence).

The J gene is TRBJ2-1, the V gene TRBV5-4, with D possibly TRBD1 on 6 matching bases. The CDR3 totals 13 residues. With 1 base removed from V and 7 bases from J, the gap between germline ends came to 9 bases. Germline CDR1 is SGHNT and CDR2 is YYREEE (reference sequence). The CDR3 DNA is TGTGCCAGCAGCTTGACAGGGTTGAATGAGCAGTTCTTC. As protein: CASSLTGLNEQFF.

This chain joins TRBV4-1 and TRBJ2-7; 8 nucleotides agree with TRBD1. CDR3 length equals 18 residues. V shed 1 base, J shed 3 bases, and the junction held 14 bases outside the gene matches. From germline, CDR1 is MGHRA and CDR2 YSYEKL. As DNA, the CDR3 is TGCGCCAGCAGCCAAGGCAGGGGGCCAGGGCGGAAAGACTACGAGCAGTACTTC. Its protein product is CASSQGRGPGRKDYEQYF.

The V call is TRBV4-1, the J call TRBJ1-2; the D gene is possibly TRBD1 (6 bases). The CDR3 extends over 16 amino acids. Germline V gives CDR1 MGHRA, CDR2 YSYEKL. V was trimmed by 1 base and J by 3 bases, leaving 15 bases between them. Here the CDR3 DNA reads TGCGCCAGCAGCCAAGGTCGGGGACAACTCCACTATGGCTACACCTTC. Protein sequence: CASSQGRGQLHYGYTF.

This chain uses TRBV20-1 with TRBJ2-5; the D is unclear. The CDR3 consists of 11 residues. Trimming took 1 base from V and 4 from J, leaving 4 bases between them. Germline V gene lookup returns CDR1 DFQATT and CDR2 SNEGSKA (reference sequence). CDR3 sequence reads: CSARGVETQYF. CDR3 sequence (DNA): TGCAGTGCTAGAGGCGTAGAGACCCAGTACTTC.

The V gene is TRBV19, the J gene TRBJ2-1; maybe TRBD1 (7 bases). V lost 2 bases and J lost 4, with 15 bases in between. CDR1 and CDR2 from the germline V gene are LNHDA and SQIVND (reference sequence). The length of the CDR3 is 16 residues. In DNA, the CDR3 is TGTGCCAGTAGTATAAGGGCAGGGGGGCTTTACAATGAGCAGTTCTTC. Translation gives CASSIRAGGLYNEQFF.

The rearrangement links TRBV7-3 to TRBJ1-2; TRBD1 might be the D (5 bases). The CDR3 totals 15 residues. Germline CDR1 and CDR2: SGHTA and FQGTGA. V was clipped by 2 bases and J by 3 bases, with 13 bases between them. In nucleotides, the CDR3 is TGTGCCAGCAGCTTAGGGGGGAGTGGTGACTATGGCTACACCTTC. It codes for CASSLGGSGDYGYTF.

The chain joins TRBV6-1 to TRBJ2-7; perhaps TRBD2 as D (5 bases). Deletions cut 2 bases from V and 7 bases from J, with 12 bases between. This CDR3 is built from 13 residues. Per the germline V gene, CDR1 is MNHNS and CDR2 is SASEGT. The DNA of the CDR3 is TGTGCCAGCAGTGAAATCTTTACGGGGGAGCAGTACTTC. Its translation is CASSEIFTGEQYF.

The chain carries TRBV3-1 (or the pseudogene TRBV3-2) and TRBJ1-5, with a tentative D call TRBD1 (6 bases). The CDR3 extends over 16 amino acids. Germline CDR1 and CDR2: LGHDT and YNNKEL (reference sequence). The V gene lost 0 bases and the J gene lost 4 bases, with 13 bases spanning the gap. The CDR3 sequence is CASSQEFGQLNQPQHF. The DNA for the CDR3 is TGTGCCAGCAGCCAAGAATTCGGACAGCTAAATCAGCCCCAGCATTTT.

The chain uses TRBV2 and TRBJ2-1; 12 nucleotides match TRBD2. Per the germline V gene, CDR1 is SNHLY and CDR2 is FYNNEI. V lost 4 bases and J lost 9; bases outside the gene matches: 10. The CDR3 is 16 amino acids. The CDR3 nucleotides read TGTGCCAGCAGTGGAGAACTAGCGGGGGGCGCAAGTGAGCAGTTCTTC. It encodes CASSGELAGGASEQFF.

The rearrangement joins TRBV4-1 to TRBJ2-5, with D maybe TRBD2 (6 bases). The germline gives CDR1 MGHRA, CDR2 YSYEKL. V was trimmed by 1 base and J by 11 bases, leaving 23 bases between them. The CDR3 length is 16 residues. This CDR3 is CASSQVLGTGDRGQYF. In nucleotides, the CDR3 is TGCGCCAGCAGCCAAGTTTTAGGGACTGGTGATCGAGGTCAGTACTTC.

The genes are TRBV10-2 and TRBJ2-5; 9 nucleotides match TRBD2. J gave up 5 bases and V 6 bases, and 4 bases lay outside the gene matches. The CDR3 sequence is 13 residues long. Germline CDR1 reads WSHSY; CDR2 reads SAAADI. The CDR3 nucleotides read TGCGCCAGCAGGGCGGGGGGGCATGAGACCCAGTACTTC. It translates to CASRAGGHETQYF.

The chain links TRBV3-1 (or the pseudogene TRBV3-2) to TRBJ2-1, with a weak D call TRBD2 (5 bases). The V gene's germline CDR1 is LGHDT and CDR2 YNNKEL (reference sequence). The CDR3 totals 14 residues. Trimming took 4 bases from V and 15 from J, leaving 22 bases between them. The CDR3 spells CASSRTYREFSPFF. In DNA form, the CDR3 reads TGTGCCAGCAGCCGAACCTACCGGGAATTCTCCCCGTTCTTC.

The CDR3 spells CASSSSLAGDRETQYF. DNA of the CDR3: TGTGCCAGCAGCTCGAGCCTAGCGGGGGATCGAGAGACCCAGTACTTC. V is TRBV5-4 and J is TRBJ2-5, with TRBD2 matching 10 bases. Germline V lookup: CDR1 SGHNT, CDR2 YYREEE (reference sequence). The CDR3 runs to 16 residues. With 3 bases clipped from V and 4 bases from J, the junction kept 9 bases outside the gene matches.

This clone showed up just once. The CDR3 spells CAWSRHGLKNIQYF. The CDR3 DNA sequence: TGTGCCTGGAGTAGACACGGATTGAAAAACATTCAGTACTTC. The chain joins TRBV30 to TRBJ2-4; D ambiguous. The CDR3 has 14 residues. Germline CDR1 is GTSNPN and CDR2 is SVGIG (reference sequence). V gave up 2 bases and J gave up 4 bases, with 12 bases separating them.

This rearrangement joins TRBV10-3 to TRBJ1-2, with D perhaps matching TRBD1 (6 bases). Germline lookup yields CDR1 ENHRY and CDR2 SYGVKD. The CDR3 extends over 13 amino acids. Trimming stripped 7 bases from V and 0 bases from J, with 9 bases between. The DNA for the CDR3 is TGTGCCATCAACGACAGGACTAACTATGGCTACACCTTC. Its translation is CAINDRTNYGYTF.

The CDR3 loop is CASSYQDLANEKLFF. The CDR3, as DNA: TGTGCCAGCAGTTACCAGGATTTGGCTAATGAAAAACTGTTTTTT. This sequence joins TRBV5-6 and TRBJ1-4; D not certain. The V and J ends lost 5 bases and 3 bases respectively, with 14 bases between them. Germline CDR1 SGHDT, CDR2 YYEEEE. The CDR3 covers 15 residues.

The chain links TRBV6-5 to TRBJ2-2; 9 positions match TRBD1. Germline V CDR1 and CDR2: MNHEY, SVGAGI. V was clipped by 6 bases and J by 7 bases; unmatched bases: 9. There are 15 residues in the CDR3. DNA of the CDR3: TGTGCCAGCAGACCTGGGACAGGGAACGGCGGGGAGCTGTTTTTT. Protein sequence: CASRPGTGNGGELFF.

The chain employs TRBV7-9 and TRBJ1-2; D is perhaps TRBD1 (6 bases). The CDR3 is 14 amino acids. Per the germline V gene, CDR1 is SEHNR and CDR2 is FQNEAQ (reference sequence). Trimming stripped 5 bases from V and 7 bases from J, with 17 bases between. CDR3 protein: CASSHTGSVSGYTF. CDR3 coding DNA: TGTGCCAGCAGCCACACAGGGTCTGTTTCTGGCTACACCTTC.

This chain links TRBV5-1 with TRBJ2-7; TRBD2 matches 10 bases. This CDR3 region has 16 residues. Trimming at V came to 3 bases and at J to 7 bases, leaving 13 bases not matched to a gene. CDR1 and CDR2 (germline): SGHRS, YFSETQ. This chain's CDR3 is CASSSPRERGGREQYF. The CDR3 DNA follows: TGCGCCAGCAGCTCCCCCCGGGAGCGGGGGGGCCGGGAGCAGTACTTC. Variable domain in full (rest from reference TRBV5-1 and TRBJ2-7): KAGVTQTPRYLIKTRGQQVTLSCSPISGHRSVSWYQQTPGQGLQFLFEYFSETQRNKGNFPGRFSGRQFSNSRSEMNVSTLELGDSALYLCASSSPRERGGREQYFGPGTRLTVT.